This TCR beta chain stems from a study of a mutant IDH1 vaccine in newly diagnosed glioma. Whole-study context: Of the patients given treatment, 62.5% were male and about 38% were female, and a mean age of around 41 years was recorded.

The time point: week 23, last vaccination. Doses consisted of 300 ug of mutant IDH1 20-mer peptide each, paired with topical imiquimod. Assay: immunoSEQ multiplex PCR; the TCRdb copy retains only in-frame clones and omits some. This sample carries approximately 60,000 clones, 80% to 90% of them seen once, and the ten largest clones take approximately 3.7%. This CDR3 has 15 amino acids. With 1 base removed from V and 7 bases from J, the gap between germline ends came to 11 bases. The V gene's germline CDR1 is SGHAT and CDR2 FQNNGV. On this clone: Antigen: not known.

Here the sequenced sample was PBMCs, taken from a glioma patient whose treatment included an IDH1 peptide vaccine. This clonotype was sampled from a young man with glioma. The chain links TRBV11-2 to TRBJ1-6, with a possible D match to TRBD1 (6 bases). CDR3 bases: TGTGCCAGCAGCTTAGCATTTCAGGGGAATTCACCCCTCCACTTT. It yields the protein CASSLAFQGNSPLHF.